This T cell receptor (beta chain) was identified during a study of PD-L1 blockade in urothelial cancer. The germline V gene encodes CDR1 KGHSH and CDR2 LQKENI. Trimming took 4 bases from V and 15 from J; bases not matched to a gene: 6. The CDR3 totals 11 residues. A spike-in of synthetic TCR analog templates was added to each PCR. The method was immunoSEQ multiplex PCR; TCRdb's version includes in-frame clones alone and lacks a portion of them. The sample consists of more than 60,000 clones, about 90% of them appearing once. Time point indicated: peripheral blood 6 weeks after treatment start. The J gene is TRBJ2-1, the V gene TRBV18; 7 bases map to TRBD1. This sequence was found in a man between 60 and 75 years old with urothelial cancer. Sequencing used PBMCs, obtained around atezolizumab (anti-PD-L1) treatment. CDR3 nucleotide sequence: TGTGCCAGCTCACTTGGACAGGACCCGTTCTTC. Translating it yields CASSLGQDPFF.